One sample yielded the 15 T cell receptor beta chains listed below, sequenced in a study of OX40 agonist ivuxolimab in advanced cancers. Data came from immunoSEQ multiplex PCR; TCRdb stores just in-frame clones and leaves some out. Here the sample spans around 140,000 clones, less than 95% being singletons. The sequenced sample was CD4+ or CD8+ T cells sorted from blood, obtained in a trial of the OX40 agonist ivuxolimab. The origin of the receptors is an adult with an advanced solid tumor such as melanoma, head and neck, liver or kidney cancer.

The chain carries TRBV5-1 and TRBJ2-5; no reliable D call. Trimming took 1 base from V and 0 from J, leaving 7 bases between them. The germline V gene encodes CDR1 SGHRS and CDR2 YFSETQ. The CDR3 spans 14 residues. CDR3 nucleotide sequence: TGCGCCAGCAGCTTGTTGCCGGACCAAGAGACCCAGTACTTC. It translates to CASSLLPDQETQYF.

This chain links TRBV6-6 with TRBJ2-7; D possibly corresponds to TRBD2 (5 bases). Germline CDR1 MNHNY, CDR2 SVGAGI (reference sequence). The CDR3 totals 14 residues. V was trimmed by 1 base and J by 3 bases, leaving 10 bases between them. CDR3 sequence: CASSYFREYYEQYF. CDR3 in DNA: TGTGCCAGCAGTTACTTCCGGGAATACTACGAGCAGTACTTC.

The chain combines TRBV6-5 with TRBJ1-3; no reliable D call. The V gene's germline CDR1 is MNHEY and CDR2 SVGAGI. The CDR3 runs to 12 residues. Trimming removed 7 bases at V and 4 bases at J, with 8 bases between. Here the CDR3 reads CASTLDGNTIYF. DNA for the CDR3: TGTGCCAGCACACTCGACGGAAACACCATATATTTT.

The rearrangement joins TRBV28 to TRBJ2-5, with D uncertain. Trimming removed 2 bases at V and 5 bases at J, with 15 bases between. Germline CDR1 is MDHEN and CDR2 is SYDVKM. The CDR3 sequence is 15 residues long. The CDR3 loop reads CASSLTSPAMETQYF. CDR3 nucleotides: TGTGCCAGCAGTTTAACTTCCCCGGCAATGGAGACCCAGTACTTC.

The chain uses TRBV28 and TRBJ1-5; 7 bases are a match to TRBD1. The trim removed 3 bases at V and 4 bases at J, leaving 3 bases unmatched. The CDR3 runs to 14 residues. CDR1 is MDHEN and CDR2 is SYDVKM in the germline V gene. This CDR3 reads CASSFGDRNQPQHF. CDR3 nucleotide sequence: TGTGCCAGCAGTTTTGGGGACAGAAATCAGCCCCAGCATTTT.

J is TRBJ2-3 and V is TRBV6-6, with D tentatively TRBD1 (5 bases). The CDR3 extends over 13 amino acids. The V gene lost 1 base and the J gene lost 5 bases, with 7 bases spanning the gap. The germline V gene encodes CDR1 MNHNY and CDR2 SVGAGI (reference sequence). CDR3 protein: CASSYLGQDTQYF. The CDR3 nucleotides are TGTGCCAGCAGTTACTTGGGGCAAGATACGCAGTATTTT.

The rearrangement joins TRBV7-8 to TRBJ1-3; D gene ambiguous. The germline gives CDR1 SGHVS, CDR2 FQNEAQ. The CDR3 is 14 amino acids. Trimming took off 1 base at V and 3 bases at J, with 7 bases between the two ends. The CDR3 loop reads CASSLELGGNTIYF. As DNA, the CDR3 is TGTGCCAGCAGCTTAGAGCTCGGTGGAAACACCATATATTTT.

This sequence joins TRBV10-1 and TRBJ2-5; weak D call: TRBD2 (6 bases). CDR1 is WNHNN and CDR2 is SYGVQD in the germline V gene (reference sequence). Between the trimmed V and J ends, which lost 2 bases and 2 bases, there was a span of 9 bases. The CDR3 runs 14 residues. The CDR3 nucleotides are TGCGCCAGCAGTGAGGCGGGACTTCAAGAGACCCAGTACTTC. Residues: CASSEAGLQETQYF.

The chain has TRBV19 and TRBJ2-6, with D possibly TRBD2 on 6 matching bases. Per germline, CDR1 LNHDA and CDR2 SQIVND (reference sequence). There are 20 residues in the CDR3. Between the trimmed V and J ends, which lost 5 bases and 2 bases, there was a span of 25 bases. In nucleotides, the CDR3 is TGTGCCAGTAGTCCTTTCGGGGGTCAGGCCTCCCCAACTGGGGCCAACGTCCTGACTTTC. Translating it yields CASSPFGGQASPTGANVLTF.

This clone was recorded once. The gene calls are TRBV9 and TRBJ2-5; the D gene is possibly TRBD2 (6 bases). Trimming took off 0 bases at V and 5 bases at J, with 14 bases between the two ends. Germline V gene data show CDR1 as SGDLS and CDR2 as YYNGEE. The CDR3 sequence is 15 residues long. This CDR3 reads CASSVEEGRGETQYF. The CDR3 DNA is TGTGCCAGCAGCGTAGAGGAGGGGCGCGGGGAGACCCAGTACTTC.

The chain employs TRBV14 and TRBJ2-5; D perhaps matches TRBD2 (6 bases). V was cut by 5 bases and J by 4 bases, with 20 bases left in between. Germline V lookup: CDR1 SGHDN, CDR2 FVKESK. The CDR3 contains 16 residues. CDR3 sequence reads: CASSSRGGIRGETQYF. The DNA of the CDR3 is TGTGCCAGCAGCTCACGTGGGGGGATTCGGGGAGAGACCCAGTACTTC. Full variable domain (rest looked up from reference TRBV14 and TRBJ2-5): EAGVTQFPSHSVIEKGQTVTLRCDPISGHDNLYWYRRVMGKEIKFLLHFVKESKQDESGMPNNRFLAERTGGTYSTLKVQPAELEDSGVYFCASSSRGGIRGETQYFGPGTRLLVL.

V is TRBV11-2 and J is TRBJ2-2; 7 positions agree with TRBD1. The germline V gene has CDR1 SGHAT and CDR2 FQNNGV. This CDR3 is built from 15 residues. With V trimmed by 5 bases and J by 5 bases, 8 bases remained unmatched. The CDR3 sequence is CASSTRTGNTGELFF. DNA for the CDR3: TGTGCCAGCAGCACACGGACAGGAAATACCGGGGAGCTGTTTTTT.

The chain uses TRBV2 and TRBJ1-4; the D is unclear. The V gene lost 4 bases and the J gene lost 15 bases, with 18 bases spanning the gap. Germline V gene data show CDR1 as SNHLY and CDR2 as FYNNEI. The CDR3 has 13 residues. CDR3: CASSVLPKHAMFF. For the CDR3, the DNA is TGTGCCAGCAGTGTCCTCCCCAAACATGCAATGTTTTTT.

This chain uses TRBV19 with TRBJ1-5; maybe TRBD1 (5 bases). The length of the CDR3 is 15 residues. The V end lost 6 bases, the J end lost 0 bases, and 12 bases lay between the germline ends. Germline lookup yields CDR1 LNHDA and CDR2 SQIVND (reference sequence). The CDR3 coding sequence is TGTGCCAGTAGGGACATAGGGAGTAGCAATCAGCCCCAGCATTTT. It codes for CASRDIGSSNQPQHF.

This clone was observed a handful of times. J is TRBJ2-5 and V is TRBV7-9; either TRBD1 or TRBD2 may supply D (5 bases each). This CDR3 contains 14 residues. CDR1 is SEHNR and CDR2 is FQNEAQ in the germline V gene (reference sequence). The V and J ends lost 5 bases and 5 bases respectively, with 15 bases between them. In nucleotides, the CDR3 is TGTGCCAGCAGCCCGGGACCCAGTCGCGAGACCCAGTACTTC. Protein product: CASSPGPSRETQYF.